Given below is one T cell receptor (beta chain) in context. Repertoires were generated with immunoSEQ multiplex PCR, while TCRdb's copy carries only in-frame clones and drops some. Here the sample spans hundreds of thousands of clones, about 90% being singletons. The CDR3 is 12 amino acids. V was cut by 4 bases and J by 14 bases, with 17 bases left in between. Germline CDR1 and CDR2: MNHEY and SVGAGI. The entry originates in a study of blood T cell repertoires in COVID-19. Background on the study: Samples of COVID-19 (acute and convalescent) were obtained from the United States, Italy and Spain. T cells, B-cell-depleted T cells, or PBMCs provided the cDNA or gDNA that served as material.

Participants were aged about 18 to 95 years, lived in 20 to 25 US areas, and enrolled virtually. Symptom resolution, clearance, or two negative PCRs marked donors in Cohort 3 as recovered. This clonotype originated in a woman aged 30 to 39 who had recovered from COVID-19. Sequencing was performed on PBMCs or T cells enriched from blood (not recorded which). The chain joins TRBV6-5 to TRBJ1-2, with unresolved D. The CDR3 DNA reads as TGTGCCAGCAGTTCCCCCCCAGGAGGCTGGACCTTC. Its translation is CASSSPPGGWTF.